This T cell receptor (beta chain) was recorded in a study of blood T cell repertoires in COVID-19. In the study overall: COVID-19 samples collected from the United States, Italy and Spain covered acute and convalescent phases.

Sequencing used immunoSEQ multiplex PCR; TCRdb keeps in-frame clones, though not all of them. This sample has 200,000 to 300,000 clones, with roughly 89% found just once. Ages ranged from about 18 to 89 years, with residence in approximately 23 US areas. This CDR3 is 16 amino acids long. In germline, CDR1 is KGHDR, CDR2 SFDVKD. Trimming took 9 bases from V and 3 from J, leaving 21 bases between them. The sample consisted of PBMCs or T cells enriched from blood (not recorded which). The rearrangement joins TRBV24-1 to TRBJ2-3; perhaps TRBD1 as D (5 bases). The sequence was collected from a woman in her twenties or thirties with acute COVID-19. The CDR3 here is CATAWSGKYWTDTQYF. In DNA form, the CDR3 reads TGTGCCACCGCGTGGTCAGGGAAATATTGGACAGATACGCAGTATTTT.